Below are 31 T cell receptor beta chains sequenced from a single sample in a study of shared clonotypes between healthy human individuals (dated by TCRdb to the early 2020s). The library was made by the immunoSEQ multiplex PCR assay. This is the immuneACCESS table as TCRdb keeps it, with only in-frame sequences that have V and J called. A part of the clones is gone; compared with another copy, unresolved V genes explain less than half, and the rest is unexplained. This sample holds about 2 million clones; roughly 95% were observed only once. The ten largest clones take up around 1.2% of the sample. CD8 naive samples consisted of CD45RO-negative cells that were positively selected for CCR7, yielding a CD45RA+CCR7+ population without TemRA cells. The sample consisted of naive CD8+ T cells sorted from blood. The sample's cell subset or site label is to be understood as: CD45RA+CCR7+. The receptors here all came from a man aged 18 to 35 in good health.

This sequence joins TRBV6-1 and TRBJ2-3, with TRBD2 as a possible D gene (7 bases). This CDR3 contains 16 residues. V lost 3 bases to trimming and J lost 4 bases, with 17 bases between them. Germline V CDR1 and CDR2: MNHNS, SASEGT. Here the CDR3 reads CASSDLGGADPDTQYF. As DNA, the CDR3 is TGTGCCAGCAGTGATCTAGGGGGGGCCGATCCAGATACGCAGTATTTT.

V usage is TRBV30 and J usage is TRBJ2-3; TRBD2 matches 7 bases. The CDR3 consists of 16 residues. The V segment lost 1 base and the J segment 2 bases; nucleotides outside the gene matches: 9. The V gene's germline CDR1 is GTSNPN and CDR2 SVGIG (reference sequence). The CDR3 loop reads CAWSGLSGTNTDTQYF. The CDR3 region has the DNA TGTGCCTGGAGTGGGCTATCAGGGACTAACACAGATACGCAGTATTTT.

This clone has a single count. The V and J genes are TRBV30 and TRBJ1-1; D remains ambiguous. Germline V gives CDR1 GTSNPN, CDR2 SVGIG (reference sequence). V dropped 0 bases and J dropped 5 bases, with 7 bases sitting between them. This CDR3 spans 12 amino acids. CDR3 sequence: CAWSVQVTEAFF. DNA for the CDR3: TGTGCCTGGAGTGTTCAAGTGACTGAAGCTTTCTTT.

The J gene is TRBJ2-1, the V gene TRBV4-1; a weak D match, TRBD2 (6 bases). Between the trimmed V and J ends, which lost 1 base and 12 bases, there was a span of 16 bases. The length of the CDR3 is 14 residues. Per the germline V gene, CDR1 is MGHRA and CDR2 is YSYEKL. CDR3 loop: CASSQVGGPGVQFF. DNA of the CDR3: TGCGCCAGCAGCCAAGTAGGAGGGCCGGGGGTGCAGTTCTTC.

The CDR3 coding sequence is TGTGCCAGTTTTAGCGGTCCCGGTGGGAATGAGCAGTTCTTC. The encoded protein is CASFSGPGGNEQFF. The chain combines TRBV5-6 with TRBJ2-1; D may be TRBD2 (6 bases). V was shortened by 8 bases and J by 7 bases, with 19 bases between the two germline ends. This CDR3 spans 14 amino acids. Germline V CDR1 and CDR2: SGHDT, YYEEEE.

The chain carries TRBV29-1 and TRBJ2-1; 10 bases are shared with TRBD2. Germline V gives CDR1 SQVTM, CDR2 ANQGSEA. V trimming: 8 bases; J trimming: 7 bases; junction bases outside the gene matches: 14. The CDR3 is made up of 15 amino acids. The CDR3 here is CSSEASGRAINEQFF. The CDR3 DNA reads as TGCAGCTCCGAAGCCAGCGGGAGGGCCATAAATGAGCAGTTCTTC.

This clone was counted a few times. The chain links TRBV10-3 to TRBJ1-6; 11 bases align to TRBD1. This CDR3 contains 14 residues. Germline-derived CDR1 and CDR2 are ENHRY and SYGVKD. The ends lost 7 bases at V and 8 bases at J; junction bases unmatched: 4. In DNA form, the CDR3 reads TGTGCCATCACCCCGGGACAGGGGGATTCACCCCTCCACTTT. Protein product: CAITPGQGDSPLHF.

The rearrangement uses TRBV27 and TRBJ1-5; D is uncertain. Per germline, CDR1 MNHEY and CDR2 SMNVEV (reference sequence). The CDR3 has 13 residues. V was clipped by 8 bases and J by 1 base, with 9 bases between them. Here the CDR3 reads CASADWSNQPQHF. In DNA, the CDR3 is TGTGCCAGCGCGGACTGGAGCAATCAGCCCCAGCATTTT.

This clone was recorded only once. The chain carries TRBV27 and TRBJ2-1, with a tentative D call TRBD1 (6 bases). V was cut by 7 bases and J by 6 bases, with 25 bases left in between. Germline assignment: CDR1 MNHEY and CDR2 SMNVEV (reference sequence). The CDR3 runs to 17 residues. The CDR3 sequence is CASTPSRVQGWGNEQFF. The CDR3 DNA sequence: TGTGCCAGCACCCCCAGTAGGGTACAGGGCTGGGGCAATGAGCAGTTCTTC.

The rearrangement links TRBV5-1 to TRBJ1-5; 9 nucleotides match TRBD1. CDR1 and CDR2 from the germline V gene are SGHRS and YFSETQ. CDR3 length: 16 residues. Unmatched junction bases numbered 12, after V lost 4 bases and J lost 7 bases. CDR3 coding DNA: TGCGCCAGCAGCCACCCGGACAGGGGAATAGGGCAGCCCCAGCATTTT. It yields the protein CASSHPDRGIGQPQHF.

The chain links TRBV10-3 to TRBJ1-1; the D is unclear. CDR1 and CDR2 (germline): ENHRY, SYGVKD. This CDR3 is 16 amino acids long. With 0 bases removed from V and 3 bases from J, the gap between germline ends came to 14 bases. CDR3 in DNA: TGTGCCATCAGTGAGTCCCCCCCGGGCTTGGACACTGAAGCTTTCTTT. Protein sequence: CAISESPPGLDTEAFF.

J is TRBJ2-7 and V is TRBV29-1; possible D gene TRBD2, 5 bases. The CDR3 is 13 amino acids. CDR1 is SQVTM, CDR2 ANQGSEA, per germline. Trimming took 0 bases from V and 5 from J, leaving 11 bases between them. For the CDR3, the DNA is TGCAGCGTTGAAGATCGGCTAGCACACGAGCAGTACTTC. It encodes CSVEDRLAHEQYF.

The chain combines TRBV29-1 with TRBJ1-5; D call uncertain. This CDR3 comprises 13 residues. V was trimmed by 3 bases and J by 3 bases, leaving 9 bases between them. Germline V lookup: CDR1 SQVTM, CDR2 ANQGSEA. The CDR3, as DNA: TGCAGCGTTGATGGCGGTTACAATCAGCCCCAGCATTTT. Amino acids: CSVDGGYNQPQHF.

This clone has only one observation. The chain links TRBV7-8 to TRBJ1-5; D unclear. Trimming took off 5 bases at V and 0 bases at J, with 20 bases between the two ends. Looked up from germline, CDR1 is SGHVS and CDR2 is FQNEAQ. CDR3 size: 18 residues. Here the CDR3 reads CASSPEGLWEDSNQPQHF. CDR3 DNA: TGTGCCAGCAGCCCTGAGGGTCTGTGGGAGGATAGCAATCAGCCCCAGCATTTT.

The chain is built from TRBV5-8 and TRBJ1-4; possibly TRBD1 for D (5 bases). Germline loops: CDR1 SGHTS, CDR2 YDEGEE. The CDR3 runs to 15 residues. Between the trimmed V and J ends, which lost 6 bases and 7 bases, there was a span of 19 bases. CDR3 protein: CASNPEGRGGEKLFF. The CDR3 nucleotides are TGTGCCAGCAACCCCGAGGGGAGGGGAGGTGAAAAACTGTTTTTT.

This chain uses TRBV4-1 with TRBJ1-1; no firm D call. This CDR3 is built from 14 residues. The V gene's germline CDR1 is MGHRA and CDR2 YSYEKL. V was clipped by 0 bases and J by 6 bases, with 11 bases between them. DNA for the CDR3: TGCGCCAGCAGCCAAGATGAGGGCATCCCTGAAGCTTTCTTT. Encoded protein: CASSQDEGIPEAFF.

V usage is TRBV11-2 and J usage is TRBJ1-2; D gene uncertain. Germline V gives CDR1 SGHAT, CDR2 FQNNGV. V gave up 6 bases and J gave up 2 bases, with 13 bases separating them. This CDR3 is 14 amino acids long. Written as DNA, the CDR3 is TGTGCCAGCAGTAAGGGTTTGGGGAACTATGGCTACACCTTC. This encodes CASSKGLGNYGYTF.

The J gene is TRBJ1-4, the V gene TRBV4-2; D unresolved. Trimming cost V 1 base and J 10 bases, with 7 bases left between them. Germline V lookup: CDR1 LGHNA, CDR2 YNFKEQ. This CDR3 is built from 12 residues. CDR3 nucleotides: TGTGCCAGCAGCCAAGGCTGGGGAAAACTGTTTTTT. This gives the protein CASSQGWGKLFF.

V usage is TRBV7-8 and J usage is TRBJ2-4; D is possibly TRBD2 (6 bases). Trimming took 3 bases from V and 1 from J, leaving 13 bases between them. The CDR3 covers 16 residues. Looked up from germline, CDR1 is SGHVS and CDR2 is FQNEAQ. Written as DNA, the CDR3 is TGTGCCAGCAGCTTGGGTGGGGAGGCGGCCAAAAACATTCAGTACTTC. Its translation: CASSLGGEAAKNIQYF.

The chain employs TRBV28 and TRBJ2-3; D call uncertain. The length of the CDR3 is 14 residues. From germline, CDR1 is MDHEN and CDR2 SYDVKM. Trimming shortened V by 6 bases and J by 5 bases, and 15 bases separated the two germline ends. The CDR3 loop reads CASSSTGSGDTQYF. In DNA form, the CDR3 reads TGTGCCAGCAGCTCGACTGGCTCGGGAGATACGCAGTATTTT. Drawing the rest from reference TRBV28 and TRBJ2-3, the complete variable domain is DVKVTQSSRYLVKRTGEKVFLECVQDMDHENMFWYRQDPGLGLRLIYFSYDVKMKEKGDIPEGYSVSREKKERFSLILESASTNQTSMYLCASSSTGSGDTQYFGPGTRLTVL.

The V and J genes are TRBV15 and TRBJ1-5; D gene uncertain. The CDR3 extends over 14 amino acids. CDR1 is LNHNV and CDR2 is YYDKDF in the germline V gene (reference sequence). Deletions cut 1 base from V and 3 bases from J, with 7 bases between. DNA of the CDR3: TGTGCCACCAGCAGAGCTCAGTCCAATCAGCCCCAGCATTTT. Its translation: CATSRAQSNQPQHF.

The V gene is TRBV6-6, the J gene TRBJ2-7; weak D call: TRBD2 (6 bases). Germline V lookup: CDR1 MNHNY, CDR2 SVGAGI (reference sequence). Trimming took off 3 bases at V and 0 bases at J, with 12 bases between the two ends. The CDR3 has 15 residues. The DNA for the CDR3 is TGTGCCAGCAGTTATCCGGGGGAACACTCCTACGAGCAGTACTTC. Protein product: CASSYPGEHSYEQYF.

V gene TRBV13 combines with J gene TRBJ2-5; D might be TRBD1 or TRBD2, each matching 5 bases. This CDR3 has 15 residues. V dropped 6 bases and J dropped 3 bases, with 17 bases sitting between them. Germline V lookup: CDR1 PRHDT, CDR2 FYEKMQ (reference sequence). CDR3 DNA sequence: TGTGCCAGCAGTAGCCGGGGCCATGGGAAAGAGACCCAGTACTTC. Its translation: CASSSRGHGKETQYF. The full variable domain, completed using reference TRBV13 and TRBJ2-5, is AAGVIQSPRHLIKEKRETATLKCYPIPRHDTVYWYQQGPGQDPQFLISFYEKMQSDKGSIPDRFSAQQFSDYHSELNMSSLELGDSALYFCASSSRGHGKETQYFGPGTRLLVL.

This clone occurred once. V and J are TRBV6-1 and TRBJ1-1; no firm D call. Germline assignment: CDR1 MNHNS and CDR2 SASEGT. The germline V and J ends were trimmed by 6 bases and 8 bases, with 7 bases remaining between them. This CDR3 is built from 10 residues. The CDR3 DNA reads TGTGCCAGCAGGGATAAAGAAGCTTTCTTT. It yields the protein CASRDKEAFF.

The CDR3 here is CSVEWEWTNQETQYF. The CDR3 DNA is TGCAGCGTTGAGTGGGAATGGACAAACCAAGAGACCCAGTACTTC. The chain recombines TRBV29-1 with TRBJ2-5; D may be TRBD1 (5 bases). Germline CDR1 SQVTM, CDR2 ANQGSEA. Trimming took 3 bases from V and 0 from J, leaving 14 bases between them. The CDR3 totals 15 residues. Based on the CDR3 plus reference TRBV29-1 and TRBJ2-5, the full variable domain is SAVISQKPSRDICQRGTSLTIQCQVDSQVTMMFWYRQQPGQSLTLIATANQGSEATYESGFVIDKFPISRPNLTFSTLTVSNMSPEDSSIYLCSVEWEWTNQETQYFGPGTRLLVL.

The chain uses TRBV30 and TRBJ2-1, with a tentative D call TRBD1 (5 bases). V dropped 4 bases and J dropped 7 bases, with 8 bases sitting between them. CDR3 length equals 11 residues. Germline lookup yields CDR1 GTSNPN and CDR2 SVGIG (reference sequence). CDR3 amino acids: CAWNQGNEQFF. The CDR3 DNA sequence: TGTGCCTGGAATCAGGGAAATGAGCAGTTCTTC.

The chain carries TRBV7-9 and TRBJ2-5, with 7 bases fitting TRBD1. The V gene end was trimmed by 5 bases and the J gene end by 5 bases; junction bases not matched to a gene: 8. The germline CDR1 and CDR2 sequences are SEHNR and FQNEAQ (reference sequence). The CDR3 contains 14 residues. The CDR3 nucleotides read TGTGCCAGCAGCACCTCGACAGGGCAGGAGACCCAGTACTTC. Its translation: CASSTSTGQETQYF.

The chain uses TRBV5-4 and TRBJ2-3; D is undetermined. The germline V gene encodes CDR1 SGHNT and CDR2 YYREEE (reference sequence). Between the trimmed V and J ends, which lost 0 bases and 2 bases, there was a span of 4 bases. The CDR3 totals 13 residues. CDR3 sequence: CASSLEHTDTQYF. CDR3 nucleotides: TGTGCCAGCAGCTTGGAGCACACAGATACGCAGTATTTT.

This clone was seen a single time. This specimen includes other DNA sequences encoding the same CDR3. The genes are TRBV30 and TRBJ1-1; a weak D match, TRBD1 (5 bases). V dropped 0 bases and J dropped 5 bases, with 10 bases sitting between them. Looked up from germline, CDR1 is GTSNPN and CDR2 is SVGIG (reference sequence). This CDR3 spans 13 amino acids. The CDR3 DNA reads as TGTGCCTGGAGTGTACAGGTAGGGACTGAAGCTTTCTTT. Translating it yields CAWSVQVGTEAFF. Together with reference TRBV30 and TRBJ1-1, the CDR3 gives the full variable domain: SQTIHQWPATLVQPVGSPLSLECTVEGTSNPNLYWYRQAAGRGLQLLFYSVGIGQISSEVPQNLSASRPQDRQFILSSKKLLLSDSGFYLCAWSVQVGTEAFFGQGTRLTVV.

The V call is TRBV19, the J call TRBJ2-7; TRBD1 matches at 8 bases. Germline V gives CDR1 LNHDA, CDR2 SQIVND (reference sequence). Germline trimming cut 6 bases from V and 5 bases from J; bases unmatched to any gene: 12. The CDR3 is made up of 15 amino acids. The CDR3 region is CASSPLRTGLDEQYF. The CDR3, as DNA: TGTGCCAGTAGCCCCCTGAGGACAGGGTTGGACGAGCAGTACTTC.

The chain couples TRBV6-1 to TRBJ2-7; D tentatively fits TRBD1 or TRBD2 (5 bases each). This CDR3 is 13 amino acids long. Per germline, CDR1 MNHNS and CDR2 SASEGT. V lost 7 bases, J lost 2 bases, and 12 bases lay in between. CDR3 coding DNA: TGTGCCAGCACGGTGAGGGGAACCTACGAGCAGTACTTC. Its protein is CASTVRGTYEQYF.